These 21 T cell receptor beta chains share one sample of origin, sequenced in a study of blood T cell repertoires in COVID-19. Generated by immunoSEQ multiplex PCR, the TCRdb table keeps only in-frame clones and is missing some. The sample lists about 150,000 clones; around 85% were seen once. Sample: peripheral blood. The receptors here all came from a man aged 60 to 75 with COVID-19, enrolled during active disease.

CDR3 coding DNA: TGTGCCAGCAGCTCCCTCGGGGCAGGGGTAAAGGAGACCCAGTACTTC. Translation gives CASSSLGAGVKETQYF. V usage is TRBV7-2 and J usage is TRBJ2-5, with a possible D match to TRBD1 (6 bases). Looked up from germline, CDR1 is SGHTA and CDR2 is FQGNSA. The CDR3 extends over 16 amino acids. The V and J ends lost 4 bases and 5 bases respectively, with 20 bases between them.

This clone was picked up one time. The chain carries TRBV11-3 and TRBJ2-5; D is perhaps TRBD1 (5 bases). V shed 0 bases and J shed 5 bases, with 13 bases lying between them. This CDR3 has 15 residues. The germline gives CDR1 SGHNT, CDR2 YENEEA. The chain's CDR3 is CASSLEGVGPETQYF. DNA for the CDR3: TGTGCCAGCAGCTTAGAAGGTGTGGGGCCTGAGACCCAGTACTTC.

The J gene is TRBJ2-7, the V gene TRBV11-3; D gene unclear. The V end lost 3 bases, the J end lost 2 bases, and 14 bases lay between the germline ends. The CDR3 has 15 amino acids. Germline CDR1 SGHNT, CDR2 YENEEA. CDR3 residues: CASSLLATPTYEQYF. CDR3 nucleotides: TGTGCCAGCAGCTTGTTGGCGACTCCAACCTACGAGCAGTACTTC.

The gene calls are TRBV4-2 and TRBJ1-3; D uncertain. This CDR3 region has 17 residues. Germline V gene data show CDR1 as LGHNA and CDR2 as YNFKEQ. Deletions cut 1 base from V and 4 bases from J, with 17 bases between. CDR3 nucleotides: TGTGCCAGCAGCCAAGGGGGAAAGGGAGGGTTCGGAAACACCATATATTTT. Its translation is CASSQGGKGGFGNTIYF.

V usage is TRBV6-1 and J usage is TRBJ1-2; D might be TRBD1 (5 bases). This CDR3 is built from 12 residues. Germline CDR1 and CDR2: MNHNS and SASEGT. V lost 3 bases and J 8 bases, leaving 10 bases between the germline ends. CDR3 residues: CASSDRVGGYTF. In nucleotides, the CDR3 is TGTGCCAGCAGTGACAGGGTGGGAGGCTACACCTTC.

The CDR3 DNA reads as TGTGCCAGCAGTTACTTCCGGGACAGGATGAACACTGAAGCTTTCTTT. Its protein product is CASSYFRDRMNTEAFF. This sequence joins TRBV6-2 or TRBV6-3 and TRBJ1-1, with 8 bases matching TRBD1. The length of the CDR3 is 16 residues. After removal of 1 base from V and 0 bases from J, the junction contained 4 bases not matched to a gene. Germline V CDR1 and CDR2: MNHEY, SVGEGT.

The chain employs TRBV18 and TRBJ2-1; 8 bases match TRBD2. The CDR3 has 16 amino acids. V lost 5 bases and J lost 0; bases outside the gene matches: 6. CDR1 is KGHSH, CDR2 LQKENI, per germline. CDR3 sequence (DNA): TGTGCCAGCTCAGAACTAGCGGCTAGCTCCTACAATGAGCAGTTCTTC. It encodes CASSELAASSYNEQFF.

This clone was seen just once. This chain joins TRBV6-1 and TRBJ1-2, with 7 bases matching TRBD1. In germline, CDR1 is MNHNS, CDR2 SASEGT. The CDR3 has 17 residues. Losses at the gene ends were 4 bases for V and 2 bases for J; bases not matched to a gene: 13. CDR3 residues: CASSATATGDSNYGYTF. The CDR3 nucleotides are TGTGCCAGCAGTGCCACTGCAACAGGGGACTCAAACTATGGCTACACCTTC.

The CDR3 loop is CASTAGTGSSYEQYF. The CDR3, as DNA: TGCGCCAGCACTGCCGGGACAGGGTCTTCCTACGAGCAGTACTTC. J is TRBJ2-7 and V is TRBV5-1; 9 nucleotides agree with TRBD1. In germline, CDR1 is SGHRS, CDR2 YFSETQ. The V and J ends lost 6 bases and 1 base, in that order; junction bases with no gene match: 8. This CDR3 has 15 residues.

This sequence joins TRBV7-9 and TRBJ1-5; unclear D gene. V was trimmed by 5 bases and J by 4 bases, leaving 6 bases between them. Germline CDR1 reads SEHNR; CDR2 reads FQNEAQ (reference sequence). The CDR3 sequence is 12 residues long. The CDR3 nucleotides are TGTGCCAGCAGCCCACTTAATCAGCCCCAGCATTTT. Amino acids: CASSPLNQPQHF.

The rearrangement uses TRBV19 and TRBJ1-5; TRBD1 is a possible D gene (5 bases). Trimming shortened V by 5 bases and J by 6 bases, and 11 bases separated the two germline ends. The CDR3 extends over 13 amino acids. The V gene's germline CDR1 is LNHDA and CDR2 SQIVND (reference sequence). The CDR3 DNA follows: TGTGCCAGTAGTGGAGGGGTAGGTCAGCCCCAGCATTTT. Its protein is CASSGGVGQPQHF.

The chain employs TRBV18 and TRBJ2-1; TRBD2 matches at 11 bases. After removal of 3 bases from V and 7 bases from J, the junction contained 5 bases not matched to a gene. The CDR3 loop spans 15 amino acids. The germline V gene encodes CDR1 KGHSH and CDR2 LQKENI. CDR3 nucleotides: TGTGCCAGCTCACCGGGACTAGCGGAGGTAAATGAGCAGTTCTTC. This sequence encodes CASSPGLAEVNEQFF.

The chain couples TRBV27 to TRBJ1-3, with D unclear. This CDR3 spans 12 amino acids. Germline CDR1 and CDR2: MNHEY and SMNVEV (reference sequence). Trimming took off 6 bases at V and 4 bases at J, with 7 bases between the two ends. CDR3 amino acids: CASRSLGNTIYF. Here the CDR3 DNA reads TGTGCCAGCAGGTCCCTGGGAAACACCATATATTTT.

The chain couples TRBV18 to TRBJ2-3, with 11 bases aligning to TRBD2. The CDR3 totals 16 residues. Germline-derived CDR1 and CDR2 are KGHSH and LQKENI. With 4 bases clipped from V and 3 bases from J, the junction kept 6 bases outside the gene matches. CDR3: CASSLLAGGTTDTQYF. The CDR3 DNA follows: TGTGCCAGCTCACTGCTAGCGGGGGGAACTACAGATACGCAGTATTTT.

The V and J genes are TRBV6-2 or TRBV6-3 and TRBJ1-5; TRBD1 agrees at 8 bases. J lost 1 base, V lost 4 bases, and 6 bases had no gene match. The CDR3 extends over 16 amino acids. The germline V gene encodes CDR1 MNHEY and CDR2 SVGEGT. As DNA, the CDR3 is TGTGCCAGCAGTTCCAGGGGGCGCGGGAGCAATCAGCCCCAGCATTTT. It yields the protein CASSSRGRGSNQPQHF.

The V and J genes are TRBV6-1 and TRBJ1-2; TRBD1 matches 10 bases. Germline V gene lookup returns CDR1 MNHNS and CDR2 SASEGT. V was pared by 3 bases and J by 5 bases, with 9 bases of the junction left unmatched. This CDR3 region has 16 residues. For the CDR3, the DNA is TGTGCCAGCAGTGACCGAGGACAGGGGGGTTTGTATGGCTACACCTTC. It specifies CASSDRGQGGLYGYTF.

The V call is TRBV24-1, the J call TRBJ2-1; D is ambiguous. The CDR3 is 15 residues long. Trimming removed 1 base at V and 8 bases at J, with 14 bases between. Germline V gene sequence: CDR1 KGHDR, CDR2 SFDVKD. The CDR3 bases are TGTGCCACCAGTGATTTATCGGGTCGGGTCGATGAGCAGTTCTTC. This encodes CATSDLSGRVDEQFF.

For the CDR3, the DNA is TGTGCCAGCAGCTTCGGGGGAGGAAACACTGAAGCTTTCTTT. It translates to CASSFGGGNTEAFF. This chain uses TRBV7-9 with TRBJ1-1; a possible D gene is TRBD1 (5 bases). Between the trimmed V and J ends, which lost 3 bases and 2 bases, there was a span of 10 bases. CDR1 and CDR2 (germline): SEHNR, FQNEAQ (reference sequence). The CDR3 is 14 amino acids.

In its sample, this clone was seen once. The chain uses TRBV7-2 and TRBJ1-5; no firm D call. Trimming took off 3 bases at V and 4 bases at J, with 7 bases between the two ends. This CDR3 is 13 amino acids long. Germline V gene data show CDR1 as SGHTA and CDR2 as FQGNSA. CDR3 amino acids: CASSFEHNQPQHF. The CDR3 DNA is TGTGCCAGCAGCTTCGAACATAATCAGCCCCAGCATTTT.

The gene calls are TRBV7-2 and TRBJ2-1, with 8 bases identical to TRBD2. V lost 2 bases, J lost 6 bases, and 12 bases stayed unmatched. The germline V gene encodes CDR1 SGHTA and CDR2 FQGNSA. This CDR3 spans 17 amino acids. The CDR3 region has the DNA TGTGCCAGCAGCTTAAACGGGAGGGCTCTATACGGCAATGAGCAGTTCTTC. As protein: CASSLNGRALYGNEQFF.

V and J are TRBV28 and TRBJ1-6, with D perhaps TRBD1 (5 bases). Per germline, CDR1 MDHEN and CDR2 SYDVKM. V dropped 3 bases and J dropped 9 bases, with 12 bases sitting between them. This CDR3 has 14 amino acids. The CDR3 DNA sequence: TGTGCCAGCAGTTTTTACCAGGGTGCTTCACCCCTCCACTTT. It yields the protein CASSFYQGASPLHF.